The next 3 T cell receptor beta chains were all read from a single sample in a study of T-cell memory formation after mild COVID-19. TCRdb processed the 5' RACE reads anew with MiXCR; each CDR3 protein has one entry. Of around 440,000 distinct CDR3 sequences in the sample, over 15% are singletons; the top ten hold 10% to 15%. Sequencing input: PBMCs or a T cell subset sorted from them (not recorded which). Every receptor here comes from an adult woman who had mild COVID-19 (a few samples of this study predate the infection). Cell type and time point are not known.

Only a few counts were recorded for this clonotype. The CDR3 here is CASSQARREKLFF. In DNA, the CDR3 is TGCGCCAGCAGCCAAGCGCGGAGGGAAAAACTGTTTTTT. The chain joins TRBV4-1 to TRBJ1-4; no clear D. Germline values: CDR1 MGHRA, CDR2 YSYEKL. The CDR3 totals 13 residues. Trimming shortened V by 1 base and J by 8 bases, and 8 bases separated the two germline ends.

This chain joins TRBV2 and TRBJ2-5; maybe TRBD2 (6 bases). Germline V gene lookup returns CDR1 SNHLY and CDR2 FYNNEI. V lost 6 bases, J lost 5 bases, and 16 bases lay in between. CDR3 length: 14 residues. CDR3 residues: CASSEGSGSETQYF. Here the CDR3 DNA reads TGTGCCAGCAGCGAGGGTAGCGGATCCGAGACCCAGTACTTC.

This clonotype was seen only a few times. The J gene is TRBJ2-7, the V gene TRBV27; possible D gene TRBD1, 5 bases. V was pared by 5 bases and J by 3 bases, with 11 bases between. The CDR3 loop spans 13 amino acids. Germline loops: CDR1 MNHEY, CDR2 SMNVEV (reference sequence). In nucleotides, the CDR3 is TGTGCCAGCAGTAAAACAGGAAACTACGAGCAGTACTTC. Protein product: CASSKTGNYEQYF.